Presented here are 25 T cell receptor beta chains from one specimen sequenced in a study of cytomegalovirus exposure and HLA in healthy donors listed by TCRdb under 2017. Libraries were constructed by the immunoSEQ multiplex PCR assay. For the multiplex PCR, a mixture combining 60 forward primers for TCR Vbeta segments and 13 reverse primers for TCR Jbeta segments was used. TCRdb retrieved this table from immuneACCESS and kept in-frame rearrangements only. Not all clones are present; in checked studies, unresolved V genes account for under half, and no reason is known for the remainder. The sample table records some 120,000 clones; around 10% of these occur just once. The top ten clones comprise roughly 3.1% of the sample. Sequences were obtained from PBMCs. The receptors come from a man aged 30-40 years in good health and CMV-seronegative.

This chain joins TRBV7-8 and TRBJ2-3, with D uncertain. Germline assignment: CDR1 SGHVS and CDR2 FQNEAQ. The CDR3 spans 14 residues. The V end was cut by 7 bases, the J end by 2 bases, with 13 bases between. The CDR3: CASTPDSPTDTQYF. Here the CDR3 DNA reads TGTGCCAGCACCCCCGATAGTCCCACAGATACGCAGTATTTT.

The chain links TRBV5-4 to TRBJ1-3; D might be TRBD1 (5 bases). CDR1 and CDR2 (germline): SGHNT, YYREEE (reference sequence). CDR3 length: 15 residues. V shed 4 bases and J shed 0 bases, with 11 bases lying between them. CDR3 sequence reads: CASSSRTSSGNTIYF. CDR3 nucleotides: TGTGCCAGCAGCAGTAGGACATCCTCTGGAAACACCATATATTTT.

The chain employs TRBV11-3 and TRBJ2-7; TRBD1 agrees at 8 bases. The CDR3 totals 14 residues. Losses at the gene ends were 3 bases for V and 2 bases for J; bases not matched to a gene: 3. CDR1 SGHNT and CDR2 YENEEA come from the germline V gene. The CDR3 DNA reads as TGTGCCAGCAGCTTCGGGACAGGCCCCTACGAGCAGTACTTC. Translation: CASSFGTGPYEQYF.

The V gene is TRBV12-5, the J gene TRBJ2-7, with a tentative D call TRBD1 (6 bases). Per the germline V gene, CDR1 is LGHNT and CDR2 is FRNRAP. The length of the CDR3 is 15 residues. The ends were cut back, 5 bases at V and 4 bases at J, with 18 bases in the middle. The CDR3 region is CASGRRGRGGYEQYF. The CDR3 DNA reads as TGTGCTAGTGGTCGAAGAGGCAGGGGTGGTTACGAGCAGTACTTC. Supplemented by reference TRBV12-5 and TRBJ2-7, the full variable domain reads DARVTQTPRHKVTEMGQEVTMRCQPILGHNTVFWYRQTMMQGLELLAYFRNRAPLDDSGMPKDRFSAEMPDATLATLKIQPSEPRDSAVYFCASGRRGRGGYEQYFGPGTRLTVT.

The rearrangement uses TRBV28 and TRBJ2-5; a weak D match, TRBD2 (5 bases). Trimming stripped 6 bases from V and 2 bases from J, with 16 bases between. CDR3 length: 15 amino acids. Per germline, CDR1 MDHEN and CDR2 SYDVKM. CDR3 coding DNA: TGTGCCAGCAGGACCGGGGTTTCGCCTCAAGAGACCCAGTACTTC. Translating it yields CASRTGVSPQETQYF.

The chain recombines TRBV19 with TRBJ1-3; weak D call: TRBD1 (6 bases). Germline V CDR1 and CDR2: LNHDA, SQIVND (reference sequence). This CDR3 is built from 15 residues. V lost 5 bases, J lost 0 bases, and 11 bases lay in between. DNA for the CDR3: TGTGCCAGTAGTGCAGGACAGTCCTCTGGAAACACCATATATTTT. It codes for CASSAGQSSGNTIYF.

The chain employs TRBV4-1 and TRBJ2-2; 13 bases fit TRBD2. The CDR3 contains 18 residues. Germline CDR1 is MGHRA and CDR2 is YSYEKL. The V segment lost 1 base and the J segment 5 bases; nucleotides outside the gene matches: 7. The CDR3 nucleotides read TGCGCCAGCAGCCAAGCCTCACTAGCGGGAGGGGGGACCGGGGAGCTGTTTTTT. Its translation is CASSQASLAGGGTGELFF.

In this sample, this clone turned up a few times. The chain is built from TRBV12-5 and TRBJ1-6, with unresolved D. The CDR3 is made up of 16 amino acids. V was pared by 6 bases and J by 0 bases, with 12 bases between. In germline, CDR1 is LGHNT, CDR2 FRNRAP. CDR3 sequence reads: CASGQILPSYNSPLHF. DNA of the CDR3: TGTGCTAGTGGACAGATACTCCCCTCCTATAATTCACCCCTCCACTTT.

The chain carries TRBV25-1 and TRBJ2-5; 15 nucleotides match TRBD2. This CDR3 region has 17 residues. J lost 4 bases, V lost 2 bases, and 5 bases had no gene match. Germline V CDR1 and CDR2: MGHDK, SYGVNS. CDR3 sequence (DNA): TGTGCCAGCAGTGAAGGGTGGACTAGCGGGAGGGGAGAGACCCAGTACTTC. Its protein is CASSEGWTSGRGETQYF.

The V call is TRBV9, the J call TRBJ1-6; TRBD1 is a possible D gene (6 bases). CDR1 SGDLS and CDR2 YYNGEE come from the germline V gene. V shed 4 bases and J shed 7 bases, with 9 bases lying between them. The CDR3 sequence is 13 residues long. CDR3 nucleotide sequence: TGTGCCAGCAGCCCAGGGGCGAATTCACCCCTCCACTTT. This codes for CASSPGANSPLHF.

In this sample, this clone turned up a few times. This sequence joins TRBV11-2 and TRBJ1-2, with D possibly TRBD1 on 5 matching bases. Per the germline V gene, CDR1 is SGHAT and CDR2 is FQNNGV. Between the trimmed V and J ends, which lost 2 bases and 1 base, there was a span of 14 bases. This CDR3 region has 16 residues. The CDR3: CASSLSYPGGNYGYTF. CDR3 in DNA: TGTGCCAGCAGCTTATCCTACCCCGGGGGTAACTATGGCTACACCTTC.

The table lists this clone with a few counts. The J gene is TRBJ2-7, the V gene TRBV11-3, with a tentative D call TRBD1 (7 bases). With 3 bases removed from V and 5 bases from J, the gap between germline ends came to 17 bases. This CDR3 has 15 residues. Germline V gene data show CDR1 as SGHNT and CDR2 as YENEEA. The CDR3 DNA sequence: TGTGCCAGCAGCTTCGGGCAACAGGGGAGGAACGAGCAGTACTTC. Translation: CASSFGQQGRNEQYF.

The DNA of the CDR3 is TGCAGCGTTGAAGATCGGGGGACAGGGCTCGAAGCTTTCTTT. This sequence encodes CSVEDRGTGLEAFF. The V call is TRBV29-1, the J call TRBJ1-1; 9 positions agree with TRBD1. With 0 bases clipped from V and 8 bases from J, the junction kept 7 bases outside the gene matches. CDR3 length: 14 residues. Germline CDR1 is SQVTM and CDR2 is ANQGSEA.

The table lists this clone with a few counts. The V and J genes are TRBV19 and TRBJ1-6; 7 nucleotides line up with TRBD1. Germline loops: CDR1 LNHDA, CDR2 SQIVND (reference sequence). CDR3 size: 15 residues. Trimming at V came to 2 bases and at J to 7 bases, leaving 5 bases not matched to a gene. This chain's CDR3 is CASSIMGQQNSPLHF. CDR3 coding DNA: TGTGCCAGTAGTATAATGGGACAGCAAAATTCACCCCTCCACTTT.

The rearrangement links TRBV9 to TRBJ2-1, with 12 bases lining up with TRBD2. This CDR3 is built from 15 residues. CDR1 and CDR2 (germline): SGDLS, YYNGEE. Unmatched junction bases numbered 4, after V lost 3 bases and J lost 6 bases. CDR3 sequence reads: CASSALAGGANEQFF. DNA of the CDR3: TGTGCCAGCAGCGCCCTAGCGGGGGGGGCCAATGAGCAGTTCTTC. The variable domain in full, completed from reference TRBV9 and TRBJ2-1, reads DSGVTQTPKHLITATGQRVTLRCSPRSGDLSVYWYQQSLDQGLQFLIQYYNGEERAKGNILERFSAQQFPDLHSELNLSSLELGDSALYFCASSALAGGANEQFFGPGTRLTVL.

The chain combines TRBV5-1 with TRBJ1-1; TRBD1 matches 8 bases. Germline V CDR1 and CDR2: SGHRS, YFSETQ. V gave up 0 bases and J gave up 2 bases; unmatched junction bases: 3. The CDR3 covers 15 residues. The CDR3 DNA follows: TGCGCCAGCAGCTTGGCTGGACAGGGAAACACTGAAGCTTTCTTT. It yields the protein CASSLAGQGNTEAFF.

In its sample, this clone was seen a few times. The chain couples TRBV28 to TRBJ2-3, with 8 positions matching TRBD2. V was clipped by 4 bases and J by 3 bases; unmatched bases: 6. Germline CDR1 is MDHEN and CDR2 is SYDVKM. CDR3 length: 15 amino acids. The CDR3 DNA reads TGTGCCAGCAGTTCCATAGCGGGATGGACAGATACGCAGTATTTT. Protein sequence: CASSSIAGWTDTQYF. Full variable domain (missing parts from reference TRBV28 and TRBJ2-3): DVKVTQSSRYLVKRTGEKVFLECVQDMDHENMFWYRQDPGLGLRLIYFSYDVKMKEKGDIPEGYSVSREKKERFSLILESASTNQTSMYLCASSSIAGWTDTQYFGPGTRLTVL.

The chain joins TRBV9 to TRBJ1-6; a possible D gene is TRBD1 (6 bases). CDR3 length: 16 amino acids. Trimming removed 1 base at V and 0 bases at J, with 8 bases between. Germline assignment: CDR1 SGDLS and CDR2 YYNGEE. In DNA form, the CDR3 reads TGTGCCAGCAGCGTACAGGGGAGCTCCTATAATTCACCCCTCCACTTT. As protein: CASSVQGSSYNSPLHF.

In its sample, this clone was seen a few times. CDR3 sequence reads: CASGRNRGTDTQYF. The CDR3 region has the DNA TGTGCCAGCGGTAGAAACAGGGGCACAGATACGCAGTATTTT. V gene TRBV6-1 combines with J gene TRBJ2-3; D is perhaps TRBD1 (6 bases). Germline V gene lookup returns CDR1 MNHNS and CDR2 SASEGT. V was trimmed by 8 bases and J by 1 base, leaving 13 bases between them. The CDR3 covers 14 residues.

This clone occurred a few times. The chain employs TRBV7-9 and TRBJ2-7, with 10 bases that match TRBD1. This CDR3 is 16 amino acids long. Trimming took 0 bases from V and 2 from J; bases not matched to a gene: 4. Germline loops: CDR1 SEHNR, CDR2 FQNEAQ (reference sequence). The CDR3, as DNA: TGTGCCAGCAGCTTAGCGTCCGGACAGGGGGCCTACGAGCAGTACTTC. Protein sequence: CASSLASGQGAYEQYF.

The J gene is TRBJ2-7, the V gene TRBV19, with 7 bases that match TRBD2. The CDR3 totals 13 residues. CDR1 and CDR2 from the germline V gene are LNHDA and SQIVND (reference sequence). J gave up 0 bases and V 6 bases, and 2 bases lay outside the gene matches. CDR3 coding DNA: TGTGCCAGTAGCTGGACTAGCTCCTACGAGCAGTACTTC. Its protein is CASSWTSSYEQYF.

The rearrangement uses TRBV28 and TRBJ2-5; 8 bases are shared with TRBD1. V shed 5 bases and J 5 bases; nucleotides not matched to a gene: 7. The germline V gene has CDR1 MDHEN and CDR2 SYDVKM. The CDR3 totals 14 residues. CDR3 loop: CASSPPGGRETQYF. DNA of the CDR3: TGTGCCAGCAGTCCCCCAGGGGGCAGGGAGACCCAGTACTTC.

This clone was counted between two and nine times. The chain uses TRBV7-9 and TRBJ2-7, with unresolved D. The CDR3 is made up of 13 amino acids. Germline assignment: CDR1 SEHNR and CDR2 FQNEAQ (reference sequence). V was trimmed by 4 bases and J by 3 bases, leaving 10 bases between them. The CDR3 loop reads CASSSSRVYEQYF. The CDR3, as DNA: TGTGCCAGCAGCTCAAGTCGGGTCTACGAGCAGTACTTC.

This clone was recorded a few times. This sequence joins TRBV5-5 and TRBJ1-1, with D possibly TRBD1 on 6 matching bases. The CDR3 length is 12 residues. Germline V gene sequence: CDR1 SGHKS, CDR2 YYEKEE (reference sequence). Trimming took off 4 bases at V and 8 bases at J, with 12 bases between the two ends. CDR3 amino acids: CASSPITGEAFF. The CDR3 DNA sequence: TGTGCCAGCAGCCCTATTACAGGGGAAGCTTTCTTT.

The genes are TRBV9 and TRBJ1-3, with D unresolved. Germline values: CDR1 SGDLS, CDR2 YYNGEE. The CDR3 loop spans 15 amino acids. Trimming stripped 4 bases from V and 4 bases from J, with 15 bases between. CDR3 DNA sequence: TGTGCCAGCAGCCCCCTCCAAGCGTCCGGAAACACCATATATTTT. It specifies CASSPLQASGNTIYF.